This record looks at one TCR beta chain sequence and its context. The sample belongs to a study of OX40 agonist ivuxolimab in advanced cancers. Study overall: Given to patients was ivuxolimab, an agonistic anti-OX40 (CD134) antibody.

V lost 1 base to trimming and J lost 8 bases, with 12 bases between them. The CDR3 loop spans 15 amino acids. CDR1 is KGHSH, CDR2 LQKENI, per germline. Generated by immunoSEQ multiplex PCR, the TCRdb table keeps only in-frame clones and is missing some. The repertoire includes about 60,000 clones, 86% of them detected once, and more than 3% sits in the top ten. This rearrangement joins TRBV18 to TRBJ1-6; D is unclear. The receptor was derived from an adult with an advanced solid tumor such as melanoma, head and neck, liver or kidney cancer. The sequences come from CD4+ or CD8+ T cells sorted from blood, collected in a trial of the OX40 agonist ivuxolimab. This chain's CDR3 is CASSPLITRDSPLHF. The DNA for the CDR3 is TGTGCCAGCTCACCACTTATCACGAGGGATTCACCCCTCCACTTT.